This T cell receptor (beta chain) was sequenced in a study of T cell responses to AZD1222 COVID-19 vaccine. Trimming cost V 2 bases and J 0 bases, with 16 bases left between them. Germline V gene data show CDR1 as LGHDT and CDR2 as YNNKEL (reference sequence). This CDR3 has 17 amino acids. The repertoire was sequenced with immunoSEQ multiplex PCR; TCRdb's copy has only in-frame clones and lacks some. The table records some 140,000 clones, approximately 90% of them present only once. The starting material was peripheral blood, obtained 28 days after the second AZD1222 dose. The rearrangement links TRBV3-1 (or the pseudogene TRBV3-2) to TRBJ1-2; D ambiguous. This sequence was found in an adult who received the AZD1222 COVID-19 vaccine. CDR3 sequence: CASSQRCGPQANYGYTF. The CDR3 DNA reads as TGTGCCAGCAGCCAAAGGTGCGGTCCTCAAGCTAACTATGGCTACACCTTC.